The T cell receptor (beta chain) under discussion was sequenced for a study of T-cell memory formation after mild COVID-19. Points from the study as a whole: Cross-reactive memory apparently joined, as some responding clones appeared in pre-infection memory. Clones contracting over day 15 to 85 were CD4/CD8 balanced, with later expanders leaning CD4+. Shrinking CD4+ clones were chiefly CM and EM; CD8+ ones were chiefly EMRA.

On this clonotype: Its antigen remains unknown.

Constant-segment-primed 5'RACE gave TCR alpha and TCR beta cDNA libraries with sample barcodes and UMIs. MiXCR was run by TCRdb on the 5' RACE reads, yielding one entry per CDR3 protein. This sample has 550,000 to 700,000 distinct CDR3 sequences, with roughly 18% found just once. The germline V gene has CDR1 SGHRS and CDR2 YFSETQ. This CDR3 spans 12 amino acids. Trimming removed 5 bases from V and 3 bases from J, with 9 bases in between. The receptor was derived from an adult woman who had mild COVID-19 (a few samples of this study predate the infection). Cell type and time point are not known. The sample comprised PBMCs or a T cell subset sorted from them (not recorded which). The chain has TRBV5-1 and TRBJ2-7, with D unclear. In DNA, the CDR3 is TGCGCCAGCAGTGGCTCAGACTACGAGCAGTACTTC. Its protein product is CASSGSDYEQYF.